The subject of this entry is one T cell receptor beta chain. This entry is derived from a study of prognosis after radiotherapy for stage I lung cancer. It was by two-round multiplex PCR that TCR beta CDR3 was amplified from genomic DNA. Primers were specific to each TRBV and TRBJ gene in first-round PCR. From the multiplex PCR reads, TCRdb called clonotypes with MiXCR, one entry per CDR3 protein. The table lists approximately 20,000 distinct CDR3 sequences, approximately 45% of them singletons. The trim removed 4 bases at V and 4 bases at J, leaving 9 bases unmatched. CDR1 is SGHVS, CDR2 FQNEAQ, per germline. The CDR3 length is 17 residues. Two time points each involved a draw of approximately 6 milliliters of peripheral blood.

The sequence was collected from a donor aged 50 or older with non-small cell lung cancer. The sequencing here drew on PBMCs, taken before or after stereotactic body radiation therapy (not recorded which). The J gene is TRBJ2-7, the V gene TRBV7-8, with 14 bases lining up with TRBD2. CDR3 region: CASSYGLAGGQNYEQYF. The CDR3 DNA reads as TGTGCCAGCAGCTACGGACTAGCGGGGGGACAAAATTACGAGCAGTACTTC.